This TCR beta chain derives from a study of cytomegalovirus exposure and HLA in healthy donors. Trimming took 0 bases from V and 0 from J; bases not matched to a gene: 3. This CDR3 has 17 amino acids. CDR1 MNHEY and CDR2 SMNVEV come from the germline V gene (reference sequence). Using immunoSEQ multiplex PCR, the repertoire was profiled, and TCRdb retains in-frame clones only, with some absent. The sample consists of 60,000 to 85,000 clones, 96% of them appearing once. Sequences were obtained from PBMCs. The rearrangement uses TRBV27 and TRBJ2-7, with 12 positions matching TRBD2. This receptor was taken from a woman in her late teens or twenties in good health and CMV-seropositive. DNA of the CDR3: TGTGCCAGCAGTTTATCGTCTAGCGGGAGGGCCTCCTACGAGCAGTACTTC. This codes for CASSLSSSGRASYEQYF.